The next 18 T cell receptor beta chains were all read from a single sample in a study of T cell repertoires in cytomegalovirus infection. TCRdb re-called the reads through MiXCR, storing one row per CDR3 protein. The profile shows fewer than 400,000 distinct CDR3 sequences, around a sixth of them singletons. Sequencing used PBMCs. All receptors come from a human donor in good health (CMV status not recorded). Some clones in this sample may be carry-over from other donors' samples.

This clonotype was seen many times. V and J are TRBV19 and TRBJ2-3; TRBD2 agrees at 7 bases. After removal of 8 bases from V and 5 bases from J, the junction contained 13 bases not matched to a gene. The CDR3 extends over 15 amino acids. CDR1 LNHDA and CDR2 SQIVND come from the germline V gene (reference sequence). DNA for the CDR3: TGTGCCAGTGGGCACTCTAGCGGTTGGGGAGATACGCAGTATTTT. Protein product: CASGHSSGWGDTQYF.

This clonotype was picked up a small number of times. The germline gene is not matched at one end of the junction; a read error may be the cause. V is TRBV4-1 and J is TRBJ2-7; D possibly corresponds to TRBD1 (5 bases). From germline, CDR1 is MGHRA and CDR2 YSYEKL. This CDR3 contains 15 residues. The CDR3 DNA follows: TGTGCCAGCAGCCAAGAGGCAGCAGGGACCTACGAGCAGTACTTC. Translating gives CASSQEAAGTYEQYF.

This clonotype came up a few times. The V call is TRBV14, the J call TRBJ1-6, with D possibly matching TRBD1 (5 bases). This CDR3 has 14 amino acids. V was clipped by 4 bases and J by 11 bases, with 15 bases between them. The V gene's germline CDR1 is SGHDN and CDR2 FVKESK. The CDR3 coding sequence is TGTGCCAGCAGCCCAGTTGGGGGTTCGACACCCCTCCACTTT. It specifies CASSPVGGSTPLHF.

This clonotype was detected ten times or more. V and J are TRBV20-1 and TRBJ2-2; the D is unclear. The CDR3 loop spans 13 amino acids. Germline CDR1 DFQATT, CDR2 SNEGSKA (reference sequence). Trimming shortened V by 3 bases and J by 1 base, and 6 bases separated the two germline ends. The CDR3 loop is CSASRENTGELFF. The CDR3 nucleotides read TGCAGTGCTAGTAGAGAGAACACCGGGGAGCTGTTTTTT.

This clonotype has ten or more counts. V and J are TRBV7-2 and TRBJ1-2; no definite D call. CDR3 length: 13 residues. The V end was cut by 4 bases, the J end by 4 bases, with 10 bases between. Germline V gene sequence: CDR1 SGHTA, CDR2 FQGNSA. Here the CDR3 DNA reads TGTGCCAGCAGCTCCGCGGCGGGCTATGGCTACACCTTC. Amino acid sequence: CASSSAAGYGYTF.

This clonotype was seen many times. The gene calls are TRBV7-2 and TRBJ2-5; either TRBD1 or TRBD2 may fit D (5 bases each). With 3 bases removed from V and 6 bases from J, the gap between germline ends came to 20 bases. This CDR3 contains 16 residues. CDR1 is SGHTA and CDR2 is FQGNSA in the germline V gene. CDR3 in DNA: TGTGCCAGCAGCTTGCCTAGCCGGACGTGGGGGAAGACCCAGTACTTC. It codes for CASSLPSRTWGKTQYF.

This clonotype came up a few times. A read error may be the cause here, since a much bigger clone is one base away. This chain uses TRBV2 with TRBJ2-7; 9 bases map to TRBD1. J lost 5 bases, V lost 6 bases, and 5 bases had no gene match. This CDR3 has 13 residues. CDR1 and CDR2 (germline): SNHLY, FYNNEI. The CDR3 protein is CASSGDRADEQYF. In nucleotides, the CDR3 is TGTGCCAGCAGCGGGGACAGGGCGGACGAGCAGTACTTC.

This clonotype has ten or more counts. This chain links TRBV7-2 with TRBJ1-1; 7 nucleotides line up with TRBD1. CDR1 SGHTA and CDR2 FQGNSA come from the germline V gene. This CDR3 region has 13 residues. V lost 6 bases and J lost 0; bases outside the gene matches: 1. CDR3 sequence reads: CASSTGVNTEAFF. CDR3 coding DNA: TGTGCCAGCAGTACAGGGGTGAACACTGAAGCTTTCTTT.

This clonotype was observed a handful of times. The V and J genes are TRBV19 and TRBJ1-1, with a possible D match to TRBD1 (5 bases). The CDR3 length is 14 residues. Germline V lookup: CDR1 LNHDA, CDR2 SQIVND (reference sequence). Trimming removed 5 bases from V and 5 bases from J, with 15 bases in between. CDR3 nucleotide sequence: TGTGCCAGTAGTCCGACTAACGGGGCAACTGAAGCTTTCTTT. Translated, it gives CASSPTNGATEAFF.

This clonotype came up many times. The rearrangement links TRBV7-8 to TRBJ1-4; perhaps TRBD1 as D (5 bases). The V end lost 7 bases, the J end lost 8 bases, and 17 bases lay between the germline ends. Germline V gene data show CDR1 as SGHVS and CDR2 as FQNEAQ. The CDR3 contains 14 residues. The CDR3 reads CASTTRQGVEKLFF. The CDR3 coding sequence is TGTGCCAGCACCACTAGGCAGGGCGTGGAAAAACTGTTTTTT.

This clonotype was observed a handful of times. This chain joins TRBV28 and TRBJ2-7; D is unclear. Trimming took off 4 bases at V and 0 bases at J, with 13 bases between the two ends. Germline CDR1 is MDHEN and CDR2 is SYDVKM. CDR3 length: 15 amino acids. The CDR3 loop reads CASSSSSFISYEQYF. The CDR3 DNA reads TGTGCCAGCAGTTCCAGTAGCTTTATCTCCTACGAGCAGTACTTC.

A remark on this clonotype: An end of the junction does not agree with germline; a read error may underlie this. V and J are TRBV12-3 or TRBV12-4 and TRBJ2-3; 10 bases agree with TRBD2. The CDR3 totals 14 residues. CDR3 sequence (DNA): TGTGCCAGCTCCCAGGGGGTAGCGGGGGGAGTCAGGGATTTT. Its protein product is CASSQGVAGGVRDF.

The rearrangement uses TRBV29-1 and TRBJ2-7, with 9 positions matching TRBD1. The CDR3 is made up of 14 amino acids. J gave up 3 bases and V 0 bases, and 3 bases lay outside the gene matches. Germline CDR1 is SQVTM and CDR2 is ANQGSEA. The CDR3 DNA is TGCAGCGTTGAAGAAGAGGGACAGGGCTACGAGCAGTACTTC. Translated: CSVEEEGQGYEQYF.

The sample holds many counts of this clonotype. The chain has TRBV7-2 and TRBJ2-2; D remains ambiguous. The CDR3 loop spans 16 amino acids. Trimming stripped 4 bases from V and 7 bases from J, with 19 bases between. Germline lookup yields CDR1 SGHTA and CDR2 FQGNSA. The CDR3 DNA reads TGTGCCAGCAGCTCCACTGCAGCCGCGCTGGGCGGGGAGCTGTTTTTT. Encoded protein: CASSSTAAALGGELFF.

This clonotype was recorded at least ten times. The chain links TRBV7-2 to TRBJ1-2; D remains ambiguous. The CDR3 is 15 amino acids. Trimming took off 1 base at V and 6 bases at J, with 15 bases between the two ends. Germline V gene lookup returns CDR1 SGHTA and CDR2 FQGNSA. The CDR3 reads CASSLESRSRNGYTF. In nucleotides, the CDR3 is TGTGCCAGCAGCTTAGAGTCGCGGAGTAGGAATGGCTACACCTTC.

The sample holds a few counts of this clonotype. The chain joins TRBV4-3 to TRBJ1-6; D unclear. Deletions cut 2 bases from V and 9 bases from J, with 17 bases between. The CDR3 length is 16 residues. Germline V gene sequence: CDR1 LGHNA, CDR2 YSLEER. The CDR3 protein is CASSQSSSGLTSPLHF. In DNA form, the CDR3 reads TGCGCCAGCAGCCAAAGTTCGTCCGGCCTCACTTCACCCCTCCACTTT.

This clonotype was seen a few times. The chain carries TRBV3-1 and TRBJ1-3; no firm D call. From germline, CDR1 is LGHDT and CDR2 YNNKEL (reference sequence). There are 16 residues in the CDR3. Trimming removed 4 bases at V and 4 bases at J, with 17 bases between. CDR3 DNA: TGTGCCAGCAGCCTAAGCTTCGGGGATCACGGAAACACCATATATTTT. Translated, it gives CASSLSFGDHGNTIYF.

This clonotype was counted between two and nine times. The rearrangement joins TRBV10-3 to TRBJ2-3; 7 bases are a match to TRBD2. With V trimmed by 10 bases and J by 4 bases, 8 bases remained unmatched. The CDR3 extends over 13 amino acids. CDR1 and CDR2 (germline): ENHRY, SYGVKD. CDR3 bases: TGTGCCAGCTCGGAGCTAGCGGCAGATACGCAGTATTTT. Translating gives CASSELAADTQYF.